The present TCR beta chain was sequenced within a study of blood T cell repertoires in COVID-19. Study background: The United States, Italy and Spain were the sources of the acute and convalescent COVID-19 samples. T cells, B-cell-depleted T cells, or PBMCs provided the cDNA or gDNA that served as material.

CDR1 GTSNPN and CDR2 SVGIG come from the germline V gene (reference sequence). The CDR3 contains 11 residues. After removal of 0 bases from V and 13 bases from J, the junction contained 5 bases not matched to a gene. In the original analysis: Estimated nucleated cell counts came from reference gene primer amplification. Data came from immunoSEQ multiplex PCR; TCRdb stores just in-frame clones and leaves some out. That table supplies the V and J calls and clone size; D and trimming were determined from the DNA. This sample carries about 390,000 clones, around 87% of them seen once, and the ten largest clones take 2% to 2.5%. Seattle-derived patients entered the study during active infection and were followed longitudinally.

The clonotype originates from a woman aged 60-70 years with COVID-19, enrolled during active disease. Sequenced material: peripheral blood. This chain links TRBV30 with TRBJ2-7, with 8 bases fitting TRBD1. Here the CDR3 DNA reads TGTGCCTGGAGTGTAGGCAGGGGGCGTTACTTC. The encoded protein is CAWSVGRGRYF.